The 28 T cell receptor beta chains given below trace back to one sample, sequenced in a study of T cells in Graves' hyperthyroidism and ophthalmopathy. There were TCR beta CDR3 regions amplified from RNA transcripts. Researchers ran a first-round RT-PCR on the TCR CDR3 using the HTBI primer set. TCRdb redid the calling of the multiplex PCR reads with MiXCR, one entry per CDR3 protein. The sample holds a few hundred thousand distinct CDR3 sequences, 17% seen once. Sequencing was carried out using blood. The receptors were sampled from a woman aged 18 to 35 with Graves' ophthalmopathy.

In this sample, this clonotype turned up many times. This chain joins TRBV28 and TRBJ1-1; no firm D call. The CDR3 totals 14 residues. Trimming left V 2 bases short and J 2 bases short, with 9 bases between. CDR1 is MDHEN and CDR2 is SYDVKM in the germline V gene. CDR3 protein: CASSLVSDNTEAFF. The DNA for the CDR3 is TGTGCCAGCAGTTTAGTGTCAGATAACACTGAAGCTTTCTTT.

This clonotype was counted ten times or more. V and J are TRBV6-1 and TRBJ2-1, with D perhaps being TRBD1 or TRBD2 (6 bases each). Deletions cut 5 bases from V and 6 bases from J, with 20 bases between. This CDR3 has 16 residues. Germline CDR1 and CDR2: MNHNS and SASEGT. The CDR3 reads CASSTFRGAYPNEQFF. The CDR3 DNA reads TGTGCCAGCAGTACCTTTAGGGGGGCCTACCCCAATGAGCAGTTCTTC.

This clonotype has a count of ten or more. The chain employs TRBV27 and TRBJ1-2; TRBD1 might be the D (6 bases). CDR1 MNHEY and CDR2 SMNVEV come from the germline V gene (reference sequence). The CDR3 covers 14 residues. The germline V and J ends were trimmed by 6 bases and 5 bases, with 16 bases remaining between them. The chain's CDR3 is CASSRDRNRYGYTF. The CDR3 DNA follows: TGTGCCAGCAGCCGAGACAGGAATCGGTATGGCTACACCTTC.

This clonotype was observed at least ten times. The V and J genes are TRBV3-1 and TRBJ2-5; no reliable D call. V gave up 1 base and J gave up 1 base, with 16 bases separating them. The CDR3 sequence is 17 residues long. Looked up from germline, CDR1 is LGHDT and CDR2 is YNNKEL (reference sequence). The DNA of the CDR3 is TGTGCCAGCAGCCAAGTTCCGCTCCGTACCCCCCAAGAGACCCAGTACTTC. It is translated as CASSQVPLRTPQETQYF.

At least ten counts were recorded for this clonotype. The rearrangement links TRBV6-1 to TRBJ2-7; TRBD2 matches at 9 bases. The CDR3 sequence is 15 residues long. Trimming removed 5 bases from V and 3 bases from J; junction bases left unmatched: 8. Germline lookup yields CDR1 MNHNS and CDR2 SASEGT. CDR3 protein: CASSPRRGGRYEQYF. Written as DNA, the CDR3 is TGTGCCAGCAGTCCTCGGCGGGGGGGACGCTACGAGCAGTACTTC.

This chain joins TRBV7-2 and TRBJ2-3; 11 nucleotides agree with TRBD2. V gave up 4 bases and J gave up 10 bases; unmatched junction bases: 10. From germline, CDR1 is SGHTA and CDR2 FQGNSA. The length of the CDR3 is 15 residues. The CDR3 protein is CASSSGLAGVEAQYF. CDR3 nucleotide sequence: TGTGCCAGCAGCTCCGGACTAGCGGGCGTCGAGGCGCAGTATTTT.

The sample holds many counts of this clonotype. The chain joins TRBV7-6 to TRBJ2-1, with a possible D match to TRBD1 (6 bases). The CDR3 spans 18 residues. Per the germline V gene, CDR1 is SGHVS and CDR2 is FNYEAQ. The germline V and J ends were trimmed by 2 bases and 6 bases, with 23 bases remaining between them. The CDR3 is CASSLTAGQGTYFNEQFF. The CDR3 nucleotides are TGTGCCAGCAGCTTAACCGCTGGTCAGGGGACATATTTCAATGAGCAGTTCTTC.

The chain has TRBV6-5 and TRBJ2-7; D may correspond to TRBD1 or TRBD2 (6 bases each). Germline-derived CDR1 and CDR2 are MNHEY and SVGAGI. V dropped 0 bases and J dropped 4 bases, with 13 bases sitting between them. The CDR3 contains 15 residues. The CDR3 reads CASSYSGGSLYEQYF. The CDR3 DNA sequence: TGTGCCAGCAGTTACTCCGGGGGCAGCCTTTACGAGCAGTACTTC.

This clonotype was found a few times. CDR3 coding DNA: TGTGCCAGCAGCCCGACAGTGGATGCAGATACGCAGTATTTT. This sequence encodes CASSPTVDADTQYF. The gene calls are TRBV3-1 and TRBJ2-3; a weak D match, TRBD1 (5 bases). The CDR3 extends over 14 amino acids. V shed 4 bases and J shed 4 bases, with 12 bases lying between them. Per the germline V gene, CDR1 is LGHDT and CDR2 is YNNKEL (reference sequence).

This clonotype was recorded at least ten times. This rearrangement joins TRBV5-6 to TRBJ1-1; possible D gene TRBD1, 5 bases. From germline, CDR1 is SGHDT and CDR2 YYEEEE. Trimming cost V 0 bases and J 1 base, with 7 bases left between them. The CDR3 spans 14 residues. CDR3 amino acids: CASSLEGQNTEAFF. The CDR3, as DNA: TGTGCCAGCAGCTTGGAAGGACAGAACACTGAAGCTTTCTTT. The whole variable domain, remainder taken from reference TRBV5-6 and TRBJ1-1, is DAGVTQSPTHLIKTRGQQVTLRCSPKSGHDTVSWYQQALGQGPQFIFQYYEEEERQRGNFPDRFSGHQFPNYSSELNVNALLLGDSALYLCASSLEGQNTEAFFGQGTRLTVV.

The chain is built from TRBV20-1 and TRBJ2-7; D call uncertain. The length of the CDR3 is 16 residues. Deletions cut 0 bases from V and 3 bases from J, with 18 bases between. Germline V CDR1 and CDR2: DFQATT, SNEGSKA (reference sequence). CDR3 region: CSARDPLEALFYEQYF. The DNA of the CDR3 is TGCAGTGCTAGAGATCCCCTAGAGGCCCTTTTCTACGAGCAGTACTTC.

The V call is TRBV29-1, the J call TRBJ1-3; a weak D match, TRBD1 (5 bases). Per the germline V gene, CDR1 is SQVTM and CDR2 is ANQGSEA. The CDR3 totals 14 residues. Trimming left V 6 bases short and J 3 bases short, with 15 bases between. CDR3 sequence: CSVQQGARGNTIYF. In DNA, the CDR3 is TGCAGCGTCCAGCAGGGAGCCCGTGGAAACACCATATATTTT.

This clonotype came up many times. The CDR3 loop is CASSSIQGNEQFF. CDR3 nucleotide sequence: TGTGCCAGCAGTTCGATCCAGGGGAATGAGCAGTTCTTC. The chain couples TRBV12-3 or TRBV12-4 to TRBJ2-1; D possibly corresponds to TRBD1 (6 bases). The CDR3 is 13 residues long. The V and J ends lost 4 bases and 7 bases respectively, with 11 bases between them.

This clonotype was seen a handful of times. The chain recombines TRBV12-3 or TRBV12-4 with TRBJ1-2; D gene unclear. This CDR3 is 12 amino acids long. V was pared by 4 bases and J by 5 bases, with 8 bases between. The CDR3 here is CASSSSQYGYTF. DNA of the CDR3: TGTGCCAGCAGTTCAAGTCAGTATGGCTACACCTTC.

This clonotype was detected many times. The CDR3 loop reads CASSQEGTGGADNQPQHF. In DNA form, the CDR3 reads TGTGCCAGCAGCCAAGAAGGGACAGGGGGCGCAGACAATCAGCCCCAGCATTTT. V usage is TRBV14 and J usage is TRBJ1-5; TRBD1 agrees at 12 bases. CDR3 length: 18 amino acids. Germline V lookup: CDR1 SGHDN, CDR2 FVKESK. V shed 0 bases, J shed 3 bases, and the junction held 6 bases outside the gene matches.

This clonotype came up many times. V and J are TRBV28 and TRBJ2-7; D remains ambiguous. V gave up 7 bases and J gave up 3 bases, with 13 bases separating them. Germline values: CDR1 MDHEN, CDR2 SYDVKM. CDR3 length: 13 residues. CDR3 amino acids: CASKLVGSYEQYF. CDR3 in DNA: TGTGCCAGCAAGCTCGTAGGCAGCTACGAGCAGTACTTC.

This chain links TRBV19 with TRBJ1-1, with a weak D call TRBD1 (6 bases). The CDR3 loop spans 15 amino acids. The V and J ends lost 7 bases and 4 bases respectively, with 19 bases between them. The germline CDR1 and CDR2 sequences are LNHDA and SQIVND (reference sequence). DNA for the CDR3: TGTGCCAGTACAATATCTCAGGGGACTCCCACTGAAGCTTTCTTT. Protein sequence: CASTISQGTPTEAFF.

The chain uses TRBV7-8 and TRBJ2-2, with TRBD1 matching over 8 bases. Germline CDR1 is SGHVS and CDR2 is FQNEAQ. The CDR3 is 13 amino acids. V lost 8 bases to trimming and J lost 6 bases; unmatched junction nucleotides: 5. CDR3 residues: CASARGRPGELFF. CDR3 DNA sequence: TGTGCCAGCGCCAGGGGGCGTCCCGGGGAGCTGTTTTTT.

There are many counts of this clonotype. The chain is built from TRBV7-6 and TRBJ2-1, with TRBD2 matching 7 bases. This CDR3 has 15 amino acids. The J segment lost 4 bases and the V segment lost 1 base, leaving 4 bases of the junction unmatched. Germline loops: CDR1 SGHVS, CDR2 FNYEAQ. The DNA of the CDR3 is TGTGCCAGCAGCTTAGGGACTAGTTCTTACAATGAGCAGTTCTTC. Translating gives CASSLGTSSYNEQFF.

This clonotype was recorded at least ten times. The chain couples TRBV7-9 to TRBJ1-2; D is ambiguous. The germline gives CDR1 SEHNR, CDR2 FQNEAQ (reference sequence). The CDR3 runs 13 residues. The ends were cut back, 3 bases at V and 8 bases at J, with 13 bases in the middle. CDR3 protein: CASSFAVQIGYTF. The CDR3 DNA follows: TGTGCCAGCAGCTTTGCCGTTCAGATCGGCTACACCTTC.

This clonotype came up many times. The rearrangement links TRBV6-2 or TRBV6-3 to TRBJ1-1, with D possibly matching TRBD1 (6 bases). The CDR3 contains 14 residues. The ends were cut back, 6 bases at V and 1 base at J, with 12 bases in the middle. Germline CDR1 MNHEY, CDR2 SVGEGT. The CDR3 spells CASSYRVRNTEAFF. In DNA, the CDR3 is TGTGCCAGCAGCTACAGGGTAAGGAACACTGAAGCTTTCTTT.

This chain links TRBV28 with TRBJ2-2; 7 bases align to TRBD2. From germline, CDR1 is MDHEN and CDR2 SYDVKM. The CDR3 covers 15 residues. Germline trimming cut 5 bases from V and 5 bases from J; bases unmatched to any gene: 8. The CDR3 DNA reads as TGTGCCAGCAGTCCCGGGGGGTCCGGGACCGGGGAGCTGTTTTTT. This codes for CASSPGGSGTGELFF.

The table lists this clonotype with a few counts. A read error is possible here, since a much larger clone lies one base away. This chain connects TRBV18 to TRBJ2-1, with 9 nucleotides matching TRBD2. V was clipped by 3 bases and J by 9 bases; unmatched bases: 15. This CDR3 spans 17 amino acids. CDR1 KGHSH and CDR2 LQKENI come from the germline V gene. CDR3 region: CASSPGTSRRAASEQFF. The CDR3 DNA is TGTGCCAGCTCACCTGGGACTAGCAGGAGGGCCGCCAGTGAGCAGTTCTTC.

At least ten counts were recorded for this clonotype. The genes are TRBV27 and TRBJ2-5; D perhaps matches TRBD2 (5 bases). This CDR3 comprises 15 residues. V shed 0 bases and J shed 1 base, with 9 bases lying between them. Germline values: CDR1 MNHEY, CDR2 SMNVEV (reference sequence). The CDR3 sequence: CASSLSSGSQETQYF. The CDR3 region has the DNA TGTGCCAGCAGTTTATCTTCGGGGTCCCAAGAGACCCAGTACTTC.

This clonotype turned up a few times. The chain carries TRBV24-1 and TRBJ1-5; D not resolved. Trimming shortened V by 2 bases and J by 0 bases, and 1 base separated the two germline ends. Germline CDR1 and CDR2: KGHDR and SFDVKD. This CDR3 is 13 amino acids long. CDR3 loop: CATSDSSNQPQHF. Written as DNA, the CDR3 is TGTGCCACCAGTGATTCTAGCAATCAGCCCCAGCATTTT.

This clonotype was detected a few times. The chain combines TRBV30 with TRBJ2-1, with 9 bases that match TRBD2. CDR3 length: 15 amino acids. The trim removed 5 bases at V and 9 bases at J, leaving 14 bases unmatched. The V gene's germline CDR1 is GTSNPN and CDR2 SVGIG (reference sequence). The CDR3 DNA follows: TGTGCCTGGGCCCAACTCGGGACTAGCAGTAGTGAGCAGTTCTTC. Translated, it gives CAWAQLGTSSSEQFF.

In this sample, this clonotype turned up many times. The J gene is TRBJ2-5, the V gene TRBV28; a weak D match, TRBD1 (6 bases). The V gene's germline CDR1 is MDHEN and CDR2 SYDVKM. This CDR3 spans 17 amino acids. V lost 4 bases to trimming and J lost 2 bases, with 20 bases between them. CDR3 region: CASSSDNGQWEQETQYF. As DNA, the CDR3 is TGTGCCAGCAGTTCTGATAACGGACAGTGGGAACAAGAGACCCAGTACTTC.

V and J are TRBV4-2 and TRBJ1-6; weak D call: TRBD1 (6 bases). The CDR3 is 17 amino acids. Germline V CDR1 and CDR2: LGHNA, YNFKEQ. Trimming left V 6 bases short and J 3 bases short, with 18 bases between. Written as DNA, the CDR3 is TGTGCCAGCAGAGAAACAGGGCCAGGGGACTATAATTCACCCCTCCACTTT. Residues: CASRETGPGDYNSPLHF.